The 20 T cell receptor beta chains below all came from one sample that was sequenced in a study of blood T cell repertoires in COVID-19. Method: immunoSEQ multiplex PCR; TCRdb's copy keeps in-frame clones and lacks some. The profile shows 90,000 or so clones, around three quarters of them singletons. Material: peripheral blood. The source of these receptors is a woman aged 55-70 years in a cohort sampled during active or convalescent COVID-19.

The V call is TRBV7-9, the J call TRBJ1-2; TRBD1 might be the D (5 bases). V lost 1 base, J lost 7 bases, and 19 bases lay in between. CDR3 length: 16 amino acids. CDR1 SEHNR and CDR2 FQNEAQ come from the germline V gene (reference sequence). The DNA of the CDR3 is TGTGCCAGCAGCTTAGGCTCGGGGGGAAAGTCGCGTGGCTACACCTTC. It codes for CASSLGSGGKSRGYTF. The full variable domain, rest sourced from reference TRBV7-9 and TRBJ1-2, is DTGVSQNPRHKITKRGQNVTFRCDPISEHNRLYWYRQTLGQGPEFLTYFQNEAQLEKSRLLSDRFSAERPKGSFSTLEIQRTEQGDSAMYLCASSLGSGGKSRGYTFGSGTRLTVV.

This chain connects TRBV5-1 to TRBJ1-1; a possible D gene is TRBD1 (5 bases). CDR3 length: 14 amino acids. The germline CDR1 and CDR2 sequences are SGHRS and YFSETQ. Trimming stripped 9 bases from V and 0 bases from J, with 15 bases between. The CDR3: CATSLEGVNTEAFF. The CDR3 DNA reads TGCGCCACCAGTCTTGAAGGGGTGAACACTGAAGCTTTCTTT.

This clone has just a few counts. The chain carries TRBV6-5 and TRBJ1-5; D uncertain. V lost 6 bases and J lost 0, with 12 bases in between. CDR3 length: 15 residues. Germline values: CDR1 MNHEY, CDR2 SVGAGI. The CDR3 here is CASRREANSNQPQHF. The CDR3 bases are TGTGCCAGCAGGCGGGAGGCTAATAGCAATCAGCCCCAGCATTTT.

This clone occurred a few times. The chain recombines TRBV5-4 with TRBJ1-1; TRBD1 might be the D (5 bases). The germline CDR1 and CDR2 sequences are SGHNT and YYREEE (reference sequence). The CDR3 extends over 12 amino acids. Trimming stripped 2 bases from V and 7 bases from J, with 9 bases between. The CDR3 here is CASSFGGSEAFF. CDR3 coding DNA: TGTGCCAGCAGCTTCGGGGGTAGTGAAGCTTTCTTT.

Many counts were recorded for this clone. The V gene is TRBV2, the J gene TRBJ1-1, with a weak D call TRBD1 (5 bases). This CDR3 contains 15 residues. The V gene's germline CDR1 is SNHLY and CDR2 FYNNEI. Trimming took 4 bases from V and 3 from J, leaving 15 bases between them. The CDR3 reads CASSVRQSGHTEAFF. In nucleotides, the CDR3 is TGTGCCAGCAGTGTGCGACAGTCTGGCCACACTGAAGCTTTCTTT.

V is TRBV5-1 and J is TRBJ2-7; the D gene is possibly TRBD2 (7 bases). V lost 0 bases and J lost 7, with 14 bases in between. The CDR3 has 14 amino acids. Germline-derived CDR1 and CDR2 are SGHRS and YFSETQ. This CDR3 reads CASSLAAGAGEQYF. CDR3 coding DNA: TGCGCCAGCAGCTTGGCCGCGGGGGCCGGGGAGCAGTACTTC.

The J gene is TRBJ2-3, the V gene TRBV5-4; possibly TRBD2 for D (7 bases). The CDR3 is 17 amino acids. Trimming took off 1 base at V and 2 bases at J, with 17 bases between the two ends. CDR1 SGHNT and CDR2 YYREEE come from the germline V gene (reference sequence). This CDR3 is CASSLNWGAGDTDTQYF. Here the CDR3 DNA reads TGTGCCAGCAGCTTGAATTGGGGGGCGGGGGACACAGATACGCAGTATTTT.

The V gene is TRBV27, the J gene TRBJ2-7, with D hard to call. The CDR3 is 11 amino acids. V was shortened by 5 bases and J by 6 bases, with 8 bases between the two germline ends. The V gene's germline CDR1 is MNHEY and CDR2 SMNVEV (reference sequence). CDR3 DNA: TGTGCCAGCAGTCTTAGAGGCGAGCAGTACTTC. Translating gives CASSLRGEQYF.

The chain is built from TRBV6-1 and TRBJ2-7, with 10 bases aligning to TRBD1. CDR3 length: 15 amino acids. The junction had 4 bases not matched to a gene; V was cut back by 5 bases and J by 0 bases. Germline lookup yields CDR1 MNHNS and CDR2 SASEGT. The CDR3 nucleotides are TGTGCCAGCAGTCCGGACAGGGGGTACTCCTACGAGCAGTACTTC. Residues: CASSPDRGYSYEQYF.

The chain links TRBV20-1 to TRBJ2-7, with TRBD1 as a possible D gene (6 bases). The CDR3 is 15 amino acids. Germline V CDR1 and CDR2: DFQATT, SNEGSKA (reference sequence). The V end was cut by 3 bases, the J end by 0 bases, with 15 bases between. The CDR3 sequence is CSASIIQTGSYEQYF. In DNA, the CDR3 is TGCAGTGCTAGTATAATCCAGACAGGCTCCTACGAGCAGTACTTC.

The chain has TRBV10-3 and TRBJ2-5, with 7 bases aligning to TRBD1. From germline, CDR1 is ENHRY and CDR2 SYGVKD. This CDR3 has 11 amino acids. The ends lost 8 bases at V and 5 bases at J; junction bases unmatched: 2. In DNA, the CDR3 is TGTGCCATCTCAGGGGGTGAGACCCAGTACTTC. This gives the protein CAISGGETQYF.

This chain connects TRBV7-2 to TRBJ1-1; D gene unclear. CDR3 size: 16 residues. V lost 5 bases to trimming and J lost 4 bases, with 20 bases between them. CDR1 and CDR2 from the germline V gene are SGHTA and FQGNSA. CDR3 DNA sequence: TGTGCCAGCAGCGAGTTATCCCCCCGAAGCGGCACTGAAGCTTTCTTT. This sequence encodes CASSELSPRSGTEAFF.

The CDR3 nucleotides are TGTGCCAGTAGTTTGCAGGGGTATAATTCACCCCTCCACTTT. As protein: CASSLQGYNSPLHF. V usage is TRBV19 and J usage is TRBJ1-6, with D possibly being TRBD1 (6 bases). From germline, CDR1 is LNHDA and CDR2 SQIVND (reference sequence). The V end lost 5 bases, the J end lost 4 bases, and 9 bases lay between the germline ends. This CDR3 has 14 amino acids.

This rearrangement joins TRBV5-4 to TRBJ1-1; TRBD1 might be the D (5 bases). CDR3 length equals 15 residues. The germline V gene encodes CDR1 SGHNT and CDR2 YYREEE (reference sequence). Trimming pared 0 bases from V and 1 base from J, leaving 10 bases between. The CDR3 region has the DNA TGTGCCAGCAGCTTGGCCGGCAGGGCGAACACTGAAGCTTTCTTT. Encoded protein: CASSLAGRANTEAFF.

This clone was observed a single time. J is TRBJ2-5 and V is TRBV3-1 (or the pseudogene TRBV3-2), with TRBD2 identical over 8 bases. Losses at the gene ends were 2 bases for V and 2 bases for J; bases not matched to a gene: 13. Germline CDR1 LGHDT, CDR2 YNNKEL (reference sequence). The CDR3 length is 18 residues. The CDR3 protein is CASSQSWVQRGPQETQYF. The DNA for the CDR3 is TGTGCCAGCAGCCAATCTTGGGTCCAGCGGGGGCCACAAGAGACCCAGTACTTC.

The chain's CDR3 is CASSQEVPGSSYNEQFF. For the CDR3, the DNA is TGCGCCAGCAGCCAAGAGGTTCCAGGCAGCTCCTACAATGAGCAGTTCTTC. The rearrangement links TRBV4-3 to TRBJ2-1; D is unresolved. CDR3 length equals 17 residues. V lost 0 bases, J lost 0 bases, and 12 bases lay in between. Germline V gene data show CDR1 as LGHNA and CDR2 as YSLEER.

This clone has ten or more counts. The chain couples TRBV20-1 to TRBJ2-7, with 12 bases fitting TRBD2. Germline V gene sequence: CDR1 DFQATT, CDR2 SNEGSKA (reference sequence). The CDR3 consists of 14 residues. The V segment lost 3 bases and the J segment 4 bases; nucleotides outside the gene matches: 4. Here the CDR3 DNA reads TGCAGTGCTAGTGGACTAGCGGGGAGATACGAGCAGTACTTC. Protein: CSASGLAGRYEQYF.

The J gene is TRBJ2-5, the V gene TRBV7-9, with a tentative D call TRBD1 (5 bases). The CDR3 consists of 15 residues. The V end lost 5 bases, the J end lost 5 bases, and 18 bases lay between the germline ends. Germline V CDR1 and CDR2: SEHNR, FQNEAQ (reference sequence). The chain's CDR3 is CASSIPGPTGETQYF. The DNA for the CDR3 is TGTGCCAGCAGCATACCCGGGCCCACAGGCGAGACCCAGTACTTC.

The chain recombines TRBV3-1 (or the pseudogene TRBV3-2) with TRBJ2-7; 9 bases fit TRBD1. Germline-derived CDR1 and CDR2 are LGHDT and YNNKEL (reference sequence). The V segment lost 2 bases and the J segment 4 bases; nucleotides outside the gene matches: 3. This CDR3 comprises 14 residues. The CDR3 loop is CASSQWDRAYEQYF. In DNA form, the CDR3 reads TGTGCCAGCAGCCAATGGGACAGGGCTTACGAGCAGTACTTC.

The rearrangement joins TRBV2 to TRBJ2-3; TRBD2 aligns across 7 bases. Unmatched junction bases numbered 11, after V lost 6 bases and J lost 2 bases. The CDR3 is 16 residues long. Germline CDR1 and CDR2: SNHLY and FYNNEI. DNA of the CDR3: TGTGCCAGCAGCGACGAGGGACTATACCTCACAGATACGCAGTATTTT. This sequence encodes CASSDEGLYLTDTQYF.